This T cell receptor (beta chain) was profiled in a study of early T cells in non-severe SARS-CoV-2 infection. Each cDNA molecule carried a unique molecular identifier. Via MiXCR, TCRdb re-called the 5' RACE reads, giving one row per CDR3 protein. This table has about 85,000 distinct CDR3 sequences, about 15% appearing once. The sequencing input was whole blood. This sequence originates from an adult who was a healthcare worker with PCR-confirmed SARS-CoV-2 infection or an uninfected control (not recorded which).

The CDR3 sequence is CASSAILENTEAFF. Here the CDR3 DNA reads TGTGCCAGCAGCGCCATTCTAGAAAACACTGAAGCTTTCTTT. The genes are TRBV9 and TRBJ1-1, with D unclear. The CDR3 spans 14 residues. Germline V lookup: CDR1 SGDLS, CDR2 YYNGEE. Trimming stripped 3 bases from V and 2 bases from J, with 11 bases between.